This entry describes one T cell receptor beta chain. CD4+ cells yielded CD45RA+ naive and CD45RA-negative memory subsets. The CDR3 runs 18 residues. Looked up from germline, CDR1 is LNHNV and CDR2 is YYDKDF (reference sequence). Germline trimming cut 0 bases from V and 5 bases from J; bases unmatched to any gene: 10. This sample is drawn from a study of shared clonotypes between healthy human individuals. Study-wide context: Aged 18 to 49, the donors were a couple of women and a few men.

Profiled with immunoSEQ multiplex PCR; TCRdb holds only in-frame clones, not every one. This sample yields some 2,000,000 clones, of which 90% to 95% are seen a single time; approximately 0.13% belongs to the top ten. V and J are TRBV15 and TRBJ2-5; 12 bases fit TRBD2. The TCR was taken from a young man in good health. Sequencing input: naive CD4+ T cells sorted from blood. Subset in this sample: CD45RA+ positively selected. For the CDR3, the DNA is TGTGCCACCAGCAGAGAGGTGGGACTAGCGGGCCACGGGGAGACCCAGTACTTC. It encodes CATSREVGLAGHGETQYF.